This TCR beta chain originates from a study of cytomegalovirus exposure and HLA in healthy donors. Germline values: CDR1 PRHDT, CDR2 FYEKMQ (reference sequence). This CDR3 comprises 15 residues. Vbeta (60) and Jbeta (13) primers were used in the PCR. TCRdb keeps only in-frame clones here, not all; method: immunoSEQ multiplex PCR. The sample shows about 140,000 clones, 60% to 85% of them seen only once. Each donor was healthy, and each was a bone marrow donor. The chain combines TRBV13 with TRBJ2-5; 10 bases fit TRBD2. The J call is doubtful: the DNA matches TRBJ2-7 better. Sequencing used PBMCs. The clonotype comes from a male donor in good health and CMV-seronegative. The CDR3 spells CASSLELAGPYEQYF. The CDR3 DNA reads TGTGCCAGCAGCTTAGAACTAGCGGGACCCTACGAGCAGTACTTC.